This T cell receptor (beta chain) was identified during a study of T cells in Graves' hyperthyroidism and ophthalmopathy. Study-level background: Peripheral blood was collected at initial diagnosis, before any treatment. Overall study findings and caveats: Among clonotypes expanded in thyroid above 0.001, most were also found in blood.

Thyroid ultrasound, orbital computed tomography, clinical symptoms, and serum thyroxine and TRAb underpinned diagnoses. Extraction of PBMCs used roughly 9.6 ml of fresh peripheral blood. RNA transcripts gave rise to amplified TCR beta CDR3 regions. Using the HTBI primer set, a first-round RT-PCR was run on the TCR CDR3. TCRdb independently ran MiXCR on the multiplex PCR reads; one entry per CDR3 protein. In the table there are approximately 600,000 distinct CDR3 sequences, roughly 15% of which are singletons. The length of the CDR3 is 15 residues. The germline CDR1 and CDR2 sequences are LNHDA and SQIVND (reference sequence). The ends were cut back, 4 bases at V and 1 base at J, with 14 bases in the middle. This clonotype occurred a few times. Its target is unknown.

The receptor's source is a woman aged 25 to 39 with Graves' hyperthyroidism. V and J are TRBV19 and TRBJ2-7; a possible D gene is TRBD2 (6 bases). The sequencing sample was made of blood. CDR3 sequence reads: CASSTGTGGSYEQYF. DNA of the CDR3: TGTGCCAGTAGTACCGGGACCGGGGGATCCTACGAGCAGTACTTC.